This paragraph reports one T cell receptor beta chain. This record belongs to a study of blood T cell repertoires in COVID-19. Authors' processing steps: Amplification of reference gene primers provided the estimated nucleated cell counts. The method was immunoSEQ multiplex PCR; TCRdb's version includes in-frame clones alone and lacks a portion of them. For V, J and clone size, that table is used; D and trimming come from the DNA. The sample records about 14,000 clones, 87% being singletons. V lost 3 bases, J lost 3 bases, and 7 bases stayed unmatched. Germline V lookup: CDR1 KGHDR, CDR2 SFDVKD. This CDR3 spans 17 amino acids.

The sequenced sample consisted of peripheral blood. This receptor was obtained from a human donor in a cohort sampled during active COVID-19. J is TRBJ2-1 and V is TRBV24-1, with 10 nucleotides matching TRBD2. This chain's CDR3 is CATSDRRTSGNYNEQFF. The CDR3 coding sequence is TGTGCCACCAGTGATCGAAGGACTAGCGGCAACTACAATGAGCAGTTCTTC.